The clone carrying this T cell receptor (beta chain) was detected a few times. Its antigen is not identified. On average, the one heparinised blood draw given by each donor was roughly 100 mL. The trim removed 5 bases at V and 1 base at J, leaving 6 bases unmatched. The CDR3 consists of 16 residues. CDR1 is WSHSY and CDR2 is SAAADI in the germline V gene. This sample is part of a study of beta chain features in type 1 diabetes. Study at large: In age, gender and cell yields, patients were similar to healthy donors. Taken together, all samples contributed 107,917,701 examined sorted cells.

Study-level results: Across all four CD4+ subsets, people with type 1 diabetes showed modestly shorter TCRB CDR3s.

TCRB transcripts that were expressed got sequenced, as all of the isolated RNA had been reverse transcribed. Data came from immunoSEQ multiplex PCR; TCRdb stores just in-frame clones and leaves some out. The sample holds roughly 400,000 clones; 8.5% to 10% are singletons and the top ten take about 0.6%. The sequencing sample was made of central memory CD4+ T cells from blood. The clonotype comes from a man between 25 and 39 years old with type 1 diabetes. This rearrangement joins TRBV10-2 to TRBJ2-1, with 9 bases fitting TRBD2. CDR3 bases: TGCGCCAGCAGTAACGTAGCGGGAGATTCCTACAATGAGCAGTTCTTC. This codes for CASSNVAGDSYNEQFF.